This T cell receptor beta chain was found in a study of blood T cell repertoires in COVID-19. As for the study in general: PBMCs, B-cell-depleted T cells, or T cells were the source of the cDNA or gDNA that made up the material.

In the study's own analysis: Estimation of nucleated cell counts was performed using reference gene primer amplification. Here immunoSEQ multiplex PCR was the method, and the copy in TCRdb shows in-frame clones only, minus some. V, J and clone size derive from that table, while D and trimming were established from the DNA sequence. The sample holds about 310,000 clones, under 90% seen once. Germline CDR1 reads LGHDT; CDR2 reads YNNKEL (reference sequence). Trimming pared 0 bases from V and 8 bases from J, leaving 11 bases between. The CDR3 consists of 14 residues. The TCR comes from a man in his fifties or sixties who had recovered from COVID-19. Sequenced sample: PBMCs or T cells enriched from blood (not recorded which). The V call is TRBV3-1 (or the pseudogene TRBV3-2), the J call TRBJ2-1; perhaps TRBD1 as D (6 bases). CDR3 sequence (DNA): TGTGCCAGCAGCCAAGATGAGGACAGACATGAGCAGTTCTTC. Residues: CASSQDEDRHEQFF.